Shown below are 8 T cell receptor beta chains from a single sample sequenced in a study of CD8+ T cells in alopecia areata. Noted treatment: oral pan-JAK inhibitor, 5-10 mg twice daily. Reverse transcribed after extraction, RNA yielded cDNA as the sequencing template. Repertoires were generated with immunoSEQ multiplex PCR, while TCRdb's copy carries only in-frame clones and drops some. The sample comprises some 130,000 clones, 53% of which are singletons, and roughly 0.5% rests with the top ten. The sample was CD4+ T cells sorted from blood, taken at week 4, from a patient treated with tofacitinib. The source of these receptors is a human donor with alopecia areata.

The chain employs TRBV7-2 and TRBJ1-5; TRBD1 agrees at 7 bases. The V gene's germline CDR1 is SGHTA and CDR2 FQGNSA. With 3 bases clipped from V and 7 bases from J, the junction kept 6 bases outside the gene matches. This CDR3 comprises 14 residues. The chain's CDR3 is CASSLIQGQQPQHF. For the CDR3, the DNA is TGTGCCAGCAGCTTGATCCAGGGACAGCAGCCCCAGCATTTT.

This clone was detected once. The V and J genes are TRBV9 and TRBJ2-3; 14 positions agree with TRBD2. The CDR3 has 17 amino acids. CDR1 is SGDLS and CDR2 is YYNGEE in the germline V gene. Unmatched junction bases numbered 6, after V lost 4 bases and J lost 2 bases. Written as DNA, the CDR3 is TGTGCCAGCAGCTTCCGGACTAGCGGGAGGACCACAGATACGCAGTATTTT. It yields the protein CASSFRTSGRTTDTQYF.

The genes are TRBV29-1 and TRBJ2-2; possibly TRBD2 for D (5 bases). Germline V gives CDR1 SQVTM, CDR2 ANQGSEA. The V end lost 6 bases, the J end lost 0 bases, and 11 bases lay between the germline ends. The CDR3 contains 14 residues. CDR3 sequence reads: CSVNSRANTGELFF. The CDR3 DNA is TGCAGCGTCAACTCGAGGGCGAACACCGGGGAGCTGTTTTTT.

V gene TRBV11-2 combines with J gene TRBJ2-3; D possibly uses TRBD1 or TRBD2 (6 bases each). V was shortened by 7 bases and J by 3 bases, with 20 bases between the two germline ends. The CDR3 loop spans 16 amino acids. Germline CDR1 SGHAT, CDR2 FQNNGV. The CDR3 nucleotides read TGTGCCAGCACCCACCGGGGGCCTGGGAGTACAGATACGCAGTATTTT. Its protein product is CASTHRGPGSTDTQYF. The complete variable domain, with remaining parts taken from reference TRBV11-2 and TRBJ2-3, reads EAGVAQSPRYKIIEKRQSVAFWCNPISGHATLYWYQQILGQGPKLLIQFQNNGVVDDSQLPKDRFSAERLKGVDSTLKIQPAKLEDSAVYLCASTHRGPGSTDTQYFGPGTRLTVL.

CDR3 residues: CATSREQNYEQYF. CDR3 coding DNA: TGTGCCACCAGCAGAGAACAGAACTACGAGCAGTACTTC. J is TRBJ2-7 and V is TRBV15; D remains ambiguous. The germline V gene encodes CDR1 LNHNV and CDR2 YYDKDF (reference sequence). CDR3 length: 13 amino acids. V lost 0 bases and J lost 3, with 6 bases in between.

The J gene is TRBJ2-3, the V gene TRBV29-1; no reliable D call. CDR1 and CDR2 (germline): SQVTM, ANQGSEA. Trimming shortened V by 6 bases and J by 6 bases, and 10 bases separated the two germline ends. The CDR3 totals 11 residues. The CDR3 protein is CSVEFGDTQYF. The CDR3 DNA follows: TGCAGCGTGGAATTTGGCGATACGCAGTATTTT.

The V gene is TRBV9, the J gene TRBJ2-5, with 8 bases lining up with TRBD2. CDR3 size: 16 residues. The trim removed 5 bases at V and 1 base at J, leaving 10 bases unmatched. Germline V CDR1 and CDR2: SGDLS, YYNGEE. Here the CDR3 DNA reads TGTGCCAGCAGTTCGGGAGCTAGCGGGTCCCAAGAGACCCAGTACTTC. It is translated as CASSSGASGSQETQYF. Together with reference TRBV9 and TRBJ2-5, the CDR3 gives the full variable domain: DSGVTQTPKHLITATGQRVTLRCSPRSGDLSVYWYQQSLDQGLQFLIQYYNGEERAKGNILERFSAQQFPDLHSELNLSSLELGDSALYFCASSSGASGSQETQYFGPGTRLLVL.

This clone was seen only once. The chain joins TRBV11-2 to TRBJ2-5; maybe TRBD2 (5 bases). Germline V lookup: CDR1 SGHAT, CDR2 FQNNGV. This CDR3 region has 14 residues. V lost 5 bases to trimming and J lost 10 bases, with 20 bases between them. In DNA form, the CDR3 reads TGTGCCAGCAGCCCTACGGCGCGGGCGGATGTCCAGTACTTC. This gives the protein CASSPTARADVQYF.